The 23 T cell receptor beta chains listed next were all sequenced from one sample in a study of blood T cell repertoires in COVID-19. The data were produced by immunoSEQ multiplex PCR, yet TCRdb's version contains in-frame clones alone and is incomplete. The sample records 230,000 or so clones, approximately 83% being singletons. The sequencing sample was made of PBMCs or T cells enriched from blood (not recorded which). All receptors come from a man aged 45-65 years who had recovered from COVID-19.

The CDR3 DNA reads TGTGCCTCCCGAGGGACAGACTCCCGTCCCTATAGCAATCAGCCCCAGCATTTT. Translation: CASRGTDSRPYSNQPQHF. This chain connects TRBV19 to TRBJ1-5, with 7 bases fitting TRBD1. Looked up from germline, CDR1 is LNHDA and CDR2 is SQIVND (reference sequence). The CDR3 is made up of 18 amino acids. J was trimmed by 0 bases and V by 11 bases; bases with no gene match: 19.

This rearrangement joins TRBV7-9 to TRBJ1-3, with 8 bases identical to TRBD1. The CDR3 is 15 amino acids. The ends lost 3 bases at V and 4 bases at J; junction bases unmatched: 5. In germline, CDR1 is SEHNR, CDR2 FQNEAQ (reference sequence). Here the CDR3 reads CASSFGRGHGNTIYF. The CDR3 DNA reads TGTGCCAGCAGCTTCGGCAGGGGGCACGGAAACACCATATATTTT.

The chain has TRBV3-1 (or the pseudogene TRBV3-2) and TRBJ1-6; 8 bases align to TRBD1. Germline V gene sequence: CDR1 LGHDT, CDR2 YNNKEL (reference sequence). Trimming cost V 6 bases and J 6 bases; bases outside gene matches: 7. The CDR3 covers 15 residues. DNA for the CDR3: TGTGCCAGCAGTCACGGAGGACAGGGTAATTCACCCCTCCACTTT. Translation: CASSHGGQGNSPLHF.

This chain uses TRBV4-1 with TRBJ2-7; D might be TRBD2 (6 bases). The V end was cut by 4 bases, the J end by 0 bases, with 16 bases between. This CDR3 has 16 residues. Germline V gene lookup returns CDR1 MGHRA and CDR2 YSYEKL. The CDR3: CASSLRMVGGSYEQYF. For the CDR3, the DNA is TGCGCCAGCAGCCTTCGGATGGTGGGGGGCTCCTACGAGCAGTACTTC.

A few counts support this clone. V is TRBV7-2 and J is TRBJ2-3; weak D call: TRBD2 (6 bases). The CDR3 extends over 14 amino acids. With 0 bases removed from V and 5 bases from J, the gap between germline ends came to 9 bases. Per the germline V gene, CDR1 is SGHTA and CDR2 is FQGNSA. The CDR3 DNA is TGTGCCAGCAGCTTAGCGGGAGGAATAGATACGCAGTATTTT. Protein: CASSLAGGIDTQYF.

Note on this clone: This CDR3 is also generated by other DNA sequences in the sample. The genes are TRBV7-3 and TRBJ2-7; 11 nucleotides line up with TRBD1. V shed 5 bases, J shed 6 bases, and the junction held 3 bases outside the gene matches. The CDR3 loop spans 13 amino acids. In germline, CDR1 is SGHTA, CDR2 FQGTGA. The CDR3 loop is CASSPGTGGEQYF. The CDR3 DNA reads as TGTGCCAGCAGCCCCGGGACAGGGGGCGAGCAGTACTTC. The variable domain in full, with the rest retrieved from reference TRBV7-3 and TRBJ2-7, is GAGVSQTPSNKVTEKGKYVELRCDPISGHTALYWYRQSLGQGPEFLIYFQGTGAADDSGLPNDRFFAVRPEGSVSTLKIQRTERGDSAVYLCASSPGTGGEQYFGPGTRLTVT.

The V and J genes are TRBV5-8 and TRBJ1-6; 7 positions agree with TRBD1. Trimming at V came to 3 bases and at J to 1 base, leaving 4 bases not matched to a gene. The CDR3 spans 16 residues. Per the germline V gene, CDR1 is SGHTS and CDR2 is YDEGEE. Here the CDR3 reads CASSSEQGSYNSPLHF. The CDR3, as DNA: TGTGCCAGCAGCTCCGAACAGGGGTCCTATAATTCACCCCTCCACTTT.

The gene calls are TRBV12-5 and TRBJ1-5, with TRBD1 identical over 10 bases. Trimming cost V 7 bases and J 4 bases; bases outside gene matches: 4. Germline CDR1 LGHNT, CDR2 FRNRAP. The CDR3 covers 14 residues. CDR3 in DNA: TGTGCTAGTGCGGGGGGACAGGGGAATCAGCCCCAGCATTTT. Its protein is CASAGGQGNQPQHF.

This clone was counted once. The V gene is TRBV6-2 or TRBV6-3, the J gene TRBJ2-7, with 8 bases identical to TRBD2. V was pared by 5 bases and J by 3 bases, with 9 bases of the junction left unmatched. This CDR3 contains 15 residues. CDR1 MNHEY and CDR2 SVGEGT come from the germline V gene. CDR3: CASSTREGRVYEQYF. CDR3 sequence (DNA): TGTGCCAGCAGTACCCGGGAGGGCCGTGTCTACGAGCAGTACTTC.

The chain combines TRBV3-1 (or the pseudogene TRBV3-2) with TRBJ2-7; D ambiguous. Trimming removed 4 bases from V and 2 bases from J, with 12 bases in between. Germline CDR1 reads LGHDT; CDR2 reads YNNKEL (reference sequence). The CDR3 length is 14 residues. The chain's CDR3 is CASSPLWLPYEQYF. CDR3 DNA sequence: TGTGCCAGCAGCCCCTTATGGCTCCCCTACGAGCAGTACTTC.

This clone has just a few counts. One end of the junction does not line up with germline, which may come from a read error. This chain connects TRBV18 to TRBJ2-1, with 7 bases aligning to TRBD1. Per the germline V gene, CDR1 is KGHSH and CDR2 is LQKENI. The CDR3 is made up of 14 amino acids. CDR3 loop: CASSPLDRDSPLIF. The CDR3 DNA follows: TGTGCCAGCTCACCTCTGGACCGGGACAGTCCGTTGATCTTC.

This sequence joins TRBV9 and TRBJ1-5; 7 bases agree with TRBD1. The CDR3 is 14 amino acids. From germline, CDR1 is SGDLS and CDR2 YYNGEE. The V gene end was trimmed by 0 bases and the J gene end by 6 bases; junction bases not matched to a gene: 3. The CDR3 region has the DNA TGTGCCAGCAGCGTAGAGGGGGCACTTCAGCCCCAGCATTTT. Amino acid sequence: CASSVEGALQPQHF.

The chain joins TRBV28 to TRBJ1-3, with 10 nucleotides matching TRBD1. CDR1 is MDHEN, CDR2 SYDVKM, per germline. V shed 5 bases and J 6 bases; nucleotides not matched to a gene: 10. The CDR3 has 16 residues. The CDR3 bases are TGTGCCAGCAGTCTACCGAACCGACAGGGGGCAAACACCATATATTTT. This codes for CASSLPNRQGANTIYF.

This clone was detected once. The chain carries TRBV7-9 and TRBJ2-1, with 7 bases matching TRBD2. V dropped 2 bases and J dropped 8; count of bases not matched to a gene: 15. The CDR3 totals 17 residues. CDR1 and CDR2 from the germline V gene are SEHNR and FQNEAQ (reference sequence). CDR3: CASSLLLRLARGDEQFF. The DNA of the CDR3 is TGTGCCAGCAGCTTACTCCTCAGACTAGCCCGGGGGGATGAGCAGTTCTTC.

This clone was detected only once. The chain recombines TRBV18 with TRBJ2-7; TRBD1 matches at 7 bases. The J segment lost 1 base and the V segment lost 3 bases, leaving 6 bases of the junction unmatched. This CDR3 is 15 amino acids long. Germline loops: CDR1 KGHSH, CDR2 LQKENI. In nucleotides, the CDR3 is TGTGCCAGCTCACCGGGACAGTTTCCGTCCTACGAGCAGTACTTC. Its translation: CASSPGQFPSYEQYF.

The chain recombines TRBV11-2 with TRBJ2-1; weak D call: TRBD2 (6 bases). Per germline, CDR1 SGHAT and CDR2 FQNNGV. Trimming shortened V by 4 bases and J by 12 bases, and 10 bases separated the two germline ends. There are 11 residues in the CDR3. CDR3 region: CASSWDWMQFF. DNA for the CDR3: TGTGCCAGCAGCTGGGACTGGATGCAGTTCTTC.

The CDR3 sequence: CASSHGTENTEAFF. The CDR3 nucleotides are TGTGCCAGCAGCCACGGGACAGAGAACACTGAAGCTTTCTTT. The rearrangement uses TRBV3-1 (or the pseudogene TRBV3-2) and TRBJ1-1, with 7 bases identical to TRBD1. V lost 3 bases to trimming and J lost 1 base; unmatched junction nucleotides: 2. CDR1 and CDR2 (germline): LGHDT, YNNKEL (reference sequence). The CDR3 spans 14 residues.

As DNA, the CDR3 is TGTGCCAGCAGTGAGACAGGTCATAGCAATCAGCCCCAGCATTTT. Encoded protein: CASSETGHSNQPQHF. The rearrangement links TRBV2 to TRBJ1-5; TRBD1 might be the D (6 bases). There are 15 residues in the CDR3. Germline-derived CDR1 and CDR2 are SNHLY and FYNNEI. V was clipped by 3 bases and J by 0 bases, with 9 bases between them. Complete variable domain (other parts from reference TRBV2 and TRBJ1-5): EPEVTQTPSHQVTQMGQEVILRCVPISNHLYFYWYRQILGQKVEFLVSFYNNEISEKSEIFDDQFSVERPDGSNFTLKIRSTKLEDSAMYFCASSETGHSNQPQHFGDGTRLSIL.

The rearrangement joins TRBV5-6 to TRBJ1-2, with D hard to call. There are 12 residues in the CDR3. The V end was cut by 3 bases, the J end by 5 bases, with 8 bases between. Germline V gives CDR1 SGHDT, CDR2 YYEEEE. The CDR3 protein is CASSYTEYGYTF. In DNA, the CDR3 is TGTGCCAGCAGCTATACAGAATATGGCTACACCTTC.

CDR3 sequence: CASSLRTSGEAGELFF. The CDR3 DNA follows: TGTGCCAGCAGCCTACGGACTAGCGGGGAGGCCGGGGAGCTGTTTTTT. The chain recombines TRBV9 with TRBJ2-2; TRBD2 matches 12 bases. Germline V gives CDR1 SGDLS, CDR2 YYNGEE. J was trimmed by 6 bases and V by 4 bases; bases with no gene match: 7. This CDR3 is 16 amino acids long.

This chain connects TRBV5-8 to TRBJ1-2; D is uncertain. Trimming took off 0 bases at V and 3 bases at J, with 9 bases between the two ends. This CDR3 contains 14 residues. Germline V gives CDR1 SGHTS, CDR2 YDEGEE. DNA of the CDR3: TGTGCCAGCAGCTTGGGCGGCGTGGACTATGGCTACACCTTC. It specifies CASSLGGVDYGYTF.

The CDR3 DNA reads TGTGCCAGAAGCTTGGGTTTACTAGACCAAGAGACCCAGTACTTC. Protein: CARSLGLLDQETQYF. The rearrangement links TRBV5-3 to TRBJ2-5; D is perhaps TRBD2 (5 bases). TRBV5-3 has ORF status, its function being uncertain. Trimming took off 0 bases at V and 0 bases at J, with 9 bases between the two ends. This CDR3 region has 15 residues.

V gene TRBV29-1 combines with J gene TRBJ1-3; 7 bases map to TRBD1. CDR3 length: 15 residues. The trim removed 1 base at V and 4 bases at J, leaving 7 bases unmatched. The germline CDR1 and CDR2 sequences are SQVTM and ANQGSEA. CDR3 sequence (DNA): TGCAGCGTTGAAGGCCAGACAGGGCGCGGAAACACCATATATTTT. Translation gives CSVEGQTGRGNTIYF.